This T cell receptor (beta chain) was recovered during a study of shared clonotypes between healthy human individuals. At the level of the study: Each donor contributed plates that comprised three CD4 naive, three CD4 memory, two CD8 naive and one CD8 memory.

Across several immunoSEQ plates, the genomic DNA of each subset was split evenly. Generated by immunoSEQ multiplex PCR, the TCRdb table keeps only in-frame clones and is missing some. Of more than 900,000 clones listed, more than 75% are singletons. Adults of Caucasian background living in Nashville, Tennessee made up all donors. Splitting the CD4+ cells yielded a CD45RA+ naive subset and a CD45RA-negative memory subset. V was shortened by 7 bases and J by 7 bases, with 17 bases between the two germline ends. The CDR3 contains 13 residues. Germline V gene lookup returns CDR1 SEHNR and CDR2 FQNEAQ (reference sequence).

The receptor was isolated from a man younger than 35 in good health. Some clones in this sample may be carry-over from other donors' samples. Sequencing was done on a sample of memory CD4+ T cells from PBMCs. Subset in this sample: CD45RA-negative fraction. The V gene is TRBV7-9, the J gene TRBJ2-7; no definite D call. Written as DNA, the CDR3 is TGTGCCAGCACCAGGAGAGGCGTGGGGGAGCAGTACTTC. Translation gives CASTRRGVGEQYF.